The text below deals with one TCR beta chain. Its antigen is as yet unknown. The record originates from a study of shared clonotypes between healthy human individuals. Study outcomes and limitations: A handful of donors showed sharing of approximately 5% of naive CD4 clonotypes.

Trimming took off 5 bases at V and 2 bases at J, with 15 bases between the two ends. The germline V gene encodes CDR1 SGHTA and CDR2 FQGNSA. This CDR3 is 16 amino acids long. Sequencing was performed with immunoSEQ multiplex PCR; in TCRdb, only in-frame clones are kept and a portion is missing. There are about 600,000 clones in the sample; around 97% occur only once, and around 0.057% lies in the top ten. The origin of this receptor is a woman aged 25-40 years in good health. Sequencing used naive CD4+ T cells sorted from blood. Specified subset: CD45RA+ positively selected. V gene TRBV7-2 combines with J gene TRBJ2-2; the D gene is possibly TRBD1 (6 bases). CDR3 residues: CASSRLGAQNTGELFF. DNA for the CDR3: TGTGCCAGCAGCCGGCTGGGGGCCCAAAACACCGGGGAGCTGTTTTTT.